What follows describes a single T cell receptor (beta chain). Germline V gene lookup returns CDR1 SQVTM and CDR2 ANQGSEA. The CDR3 covers 14 residues. Trimming shortened V by 6 bases and J by 0 bases, and 15 bases separated the two germline ends. This specimen comes from a study of blood T cell repertoires in COVID-19. Study information: Both acute and convalescent COVID-19 samples were obtained from the United States, Italy and Spain. PBMCs, B-cell-depleted T cells, or T cells were the source of the cDNA or gDNA that made up the material.

Original data processing: The assay estimated nucleated cells by amplifying reference gene primers. Assay: immunoSEQ multiplex PCR; the TCRdb copy retains only in-frame clones and omits some. V and J calls and clone size are given by that table; D and trimming were obtained from the DNA. The sample contains about 360,000 clones, 80% to 90% of which appear only once. Patients at the Seattle site were enrolled during active infection and followed longitudinally. This sequence originates from a woman aged 60-75 years with COVID-19, enrolled during active disease. The V gene is TRBV29-1, the J gene TRBJ2-7; D may be TRBD1 (6 bases). The material sequenced was peripheral blood. The CDR3 bases are TGCAGCGTCCTCCCGGGGACATCCTCCTACGAGCAGTACTTC. Its protein is CSVLPGTSSYEQYF.